The 10 T cell receptor beta chains below were found in one sample sequenced in a study of blood T cell repertoires in COVID-19. Produced via immunoSEQ multiplex PCR; TCRdb's table is partial and in-frame only. The sample has about 480,000 clones, roughly 89% seen once. Sequencing input: peripheral blood. These TCRs come from a man in his late teens or twenties with COVID-19, enrolled during active disease.

This clone was observed a single time. V and J are TRBV5-1 and TRBJ2-7, with D possibly TRBD1 on 6 matching bases. The germline V gene has CDR1 SGHRS and CDR2 YFSETQ. The CDR3 contains 13 residues. Trimming shortened V by 5 bases and J by 2 bases, and 11 bases separated the two germline ends. CDR3 sequence (DNA): TGCGCCAGCAGGGACAGTCCCCCCTACGAGCAGTACTTC. This gives the protein CASRDSPPYEQYF.

The chain uses TRBV18 and TRBJ2-2; D gene uncertain. Trimming removed 4 bases at V and 6 bases at J, with 6 bases between. Germline V CDR1 and CDR2: KGHSH, LQKENI. This CDR3 contains 12 residues. CDR3 DNA sequence: TGTGCCAGCTCACTAGTCGCCGGGGAGCTGTTTTTT. It specifies CASSLVAGELFF.

The chain recombines TRBV9 with TRBJ1-6; 9 bases agree with TRBD1. J was trimmed by 4 bases and V by 3 bases; bases with no gene match: 5. CDR3 length: 16 residues. Germline lookup yields CDR1 SGDLS and CDR2 YYNGEE. In DNA, the CDR3 is TGTGCCAGCAGCGAACAGGGGGCAATGTATAATTCACCCCTCCACTTT. Protein: CASSEQGAMYNSPLHF.

This sequence joins TRBV7-9 and TRBJ2-7; 12 bases map to TRBD2. After removal of 5 bases from V and 5 bases from J, the junction contained 4 bases not matched to a gene. CDR3 length: 14 amino acids. The germline CDR1 and CDR2 sequences are SEHNR and FQNEAQ (reference sequence). CDR3 in amino acids: CASSETSGSNEQYF. DNA for the CDR3: TGTGCCAGCAGCGAGACTAGCGGGAGTAACGAGCAGTACTTC. Variable domain in full (rest from reference TRBV7-9 and TRBJ2-7): DTGVSQNPRHKITKRGQNVTFRCDPISEHNRLYWYRQTLGQGPEFLTYFQNEAQLEKSRLLSDRFSAERPKGSFSTLEIQRTEQGDSAMYLCASSETSGSNEQYFGPGTRLTVT.

The CDR3 sequence is CAISETHEQFF. The CDR3 nucleotides read TGTGCCATCAGTGAGACTCATGAGCAGTTCTTC. The rearrangement links TRBV10-3 to TRBJ2-1; D uncertain. The CDR3 is made up of 11 amino acids. Deletions cut 2 bases from V and 8 bases from J, with 4 bases between. Germline V gives CDR1 ENHRY, CDR2 SYGVKD.

This clone was seen a single time. Other DNA sequences within the sample encode an identical CDR3. This rearrangement joins TRBV19 to TRBJ2-5, with TRBD1 identical over 7 bases. This CDR3 spans 13 amino acids. V lost 1 base, J lost 4 bases, and 0 bases stayed unmatched. The germline CDR1 and CDR2 sequences are LNHDA and SQIVND (reference sequence). CDR3 bases: TGTGCCAGTAGTATAGGACAGGGAGAGACCCAGTACTTC. It translates to CASSIGQGETQYF.

The rearrangement links TRBV3-1 (or the pseudogene TRBV3-2) to TRBJ2-7, with a possible D match to TRBD2 (6 bases). The CDR3 runs to 15 residues. Trimming cost V 4 bases and J 3 bases, with 16 bases left between them. The V gene's germline CDR1 is LGHDT and CDR2 YNNKEL (reference sequence). This CDR3 is CASSPGEAEGYEQYF. Here the CDR3 DNA reads TGTGCCAGCAGCCCGGGGGAGGCTGAAGGCTACGAGCAGTACTTC.

This clone has more than one count but fewer than ten. The J gene is TRBJ2-1, the V gene TRBV7-9; 12 bases line up with TRBD2. The length of the CDR3 is 17 residues. V dropped 3 bases and J dropped 7; count of bases not matched to a gene: 10. The germline gives CDR1 SEHNR, CDR2 FQNEAQ (reference sequence). The CDR3 region is CASSFRSLAGGLNEQFF. CDR3 sequence (DNA): TGTGCCAGCAGCTTCCGCTCGCTAGCGGGAGGGTTAAATGAGCAGTTCTTC.

This chain connects TRBV24-1 to TRBJ2-1; 8 nucleotides agree with TRBD1. The CDR3 consists of 20 residues. Trimming removed 2 bases from V and 4 bases from J; junction bases left unmatched: 18. Germline V gene lookup returns CDR1 KGHDR and CDR2 SFDVKD. Here the CDR3 DNA reads TGTGCCACCAGTGATTCCTCCGGGACAGGCCTCCCTAGGGGATACAATGAGCAGTTCTTC. The encoded protein is CATSDSSGTGLPRGYNEQFF.

The gene calls are TRBV25-1 and TRBJ2-3, with D tentatively TRBD1 (5 bases). The V gene lost 3 bases and the J gene lost 2 bases, with 21 bases spanning the gap. Germline CDR1 and CDR2: MGHDK and SYGVNS. The CDR3 contains 18 residues. CDR3 in DNA: TGTGCCAGCAGTGATCCCCTCTCGGCAGGGTCGTACACAGATACGCAGTATTTT. Amino acids: CASSDPLSAGSYTDTQYF.